One T cell receptor beta chain is described in this entry. The CDR3 loop spans 14 amino acids. V lost 9 bases and J lost 0, with 14 bases in between. Per the germline V gene, CDR1 is KGHDR and CDR2 is SFDVKD. Participant ages covered about 18 to 89 years across 20 to 25 US areas. The study assigned cohorts using participant-reported clinical history. TCRdb keeps only in-frame clones here, not all; method: immunoSEQ multiplex PCR. The sample contains around 200,000 clones, approximately 90% of which appear only once. This entry belongs to a study of blood T cell repertoires in COVID-19. On the study more broadly: The cDNA or gDNA used as material had been derived from T cells, B-cell-depleted T cells, or PBMCs.

The sample taken for sequencing was PBMCs or T cells enriched from blood (not recorded which). J is TRBJ2-7 and V is TRBV24-1; D remains unclear. The sequence came from a man in his late teens or twenties with acute COVID-19. The CDR3 region is CATLASAASYEQYF. The CDR3 DNA reads TGTGCCACCTTAGCTTCAGCCGCCTCCTACGAGCAGTACTTC.